The 11 T cell receptor beta chains reported below all come from one sample, sequenced in a study of cytomegalovirus exposure and HLA in healthy donors. Researchers ran the PCR with 60 Vbeta and 13 Jbeta primers. Sequencing was performed with immunoSEQ multiplex PCR; in TCRdb, only in-frame clones are kept and a portion is missing. The data contain 170,000 or so clones, roughly 78% of them singletons. Sequencing was done on a sample of PBMCs. The receptor set was obtained from a boy between 10 and 17 years old in good health and CMV-seronegative.

J is TRBJ2-3 and V is TRBV7-6; the match to TRBD2 covers 13 bases. Germline V lookup: CDR1 SGHVS, CDR2 FNYEAQ. This CDR3 contains 19 residues. V lost 5 bases, J lost 0 bases, and 11 bases stayed unmatched. The CDR3 loop is CASSRSTSGGALSTDTQYF. The CDR3 nucleotides are TGTGCCAGCAGCCGAAGTACTAGCGGGGGGGCCCTTAGCACAGATACGCAGTATTTT. Using reference TRBV7-6 and TRBJ2-3 for the parts outside the CDR3, the full variable domain is GAGVSQSPRYKVTKRGQDVALRCDPISGHVSLYWYRQALGQGPEFLTYFNYEAQQDKSGLPNDRFSAERPEGSISTLTIQRTEQRDSAMYRCASSRSTSGGALSTDTQYFGPGTRLTVL.

This clone was detected once. The chain recombines TRBV29-1 with TRBJ2-7; possible D gene TRBD1, 6 bases. CDR3 size: 14 residues. V was pared by 4 bases and J by 6 bases, with 19 bases between. The germline V gene has CDR1 SQVTM and CDR2 ANQGSEA. CDR3 nucleotide sequence: TGCAGCGTTGGTTCAGGGGAAATATTTGGCGAGCAGTACTTC. Its protein product is CSVGSGEIFGEQYF.

This chain connects TRBV6-1 to TRBJ2-7, with TRBD1 matching over 9 bases. V shed 8 bases, J shed 6 bases, and the junction held 14 bases outside the gene matches. The CDR3 loop spans 15 amino acids. Germline V gene lookup returns CDR1 MNHNS and CDR2 SASEGT. CDR3 sequence reads: CASLPTGTGWGEQYF. The CDR3 DNA reads as TGTGCCAGCTTACCTACCGGGACAGGGTGGGGCGAGCAGTACTTC.

This chain uses TRBV7-2 with TRBJ2-7; D is unresolved. CDR1 is SGHTA and CDR2 is FQGNSA in the germline V gene. Trimming removed 7 bases from V and 3 bases from J, with 7 bases in between. CDR3 length: 11 amino acids. This CDR3 reads CASKQDYEQYF. CDR3 DNA: TGTGCCAGCAAGCAGGACTACGAGCAGTACTTC.

This clone has more than one count but fewer than ten. V usage is TRBV5-4 and J usage is TRBJ2-7, with 9 bases that match TRBD1. Trimming took 3 bases from V and 7 from J; bases not matched to a gene: 14. The germline CDR1 and CDR2 sequences are SGHNT and YYREEE (reference sequence). This CDR3 region has 16 residues. CDR3 amino acids: CASSSNRGLLLWEQYF. CDR3 DNA sequence: TGTGCCAGCAGCTCTAACAGGGGGCTGTTATTGTGGGAGCAGTACTTC. Supplemented by reference TRBV5-4 and TRBJ2-7, the full variable domain reads ETGVTQSPTHLIKTRGQQVTLRCSSQSGHNTVSWYQQALGQGPQFIFQYYREEENGRGNFPPRFSGLQFPNYSSELNVNALELDDSALYLCASSSNRGLLLWEQYFGPGTRLTVT.

This clone has just a few counts. This chain joins TRBV19 and TRBJ1-1, with 8 bases identical to TRBD1. V gave up 5 bases and J gave up 1 base; unmatched junction bases: 6. CDR1 is LNHDA and CDR2 is SQIVND in the germline V gene (reference sequence). This CDR3 contains 15 residues. The CDR3 DNA sequence: TGTGCCAGTAGTGGGGAACAGGGGGGGAACACTGAAGCTTTCTTT. Translation: CASSGEQGGNTEAFF.

V usage is TRBV28 and J usage is TRBJ2-7; the D gene is possibly TRBD1 (6 bases). The V and J ends lost 5 bases and 6 bases respectively, with 17 bases between them. The germline V gene encodes CDR1 MDHEN and CDR2 SYDVKM. CDR3 size: 14 residues. The CDR3: CASSPVQGSGEQYF. For the CDR3, the DNA is TGTGCCAGCAGTCCCGTACAGGGTTCTGGCGAGCAGTACTTC.

The chain recombines TRBV19 with TRBJ2-7, with D maybe TRBD1 (6 bases). Germline V CDR1 and CDR2: LNHDA, SQIVND (reference sequence). This CDR3 has 15 residues. Trimming took 5 bases from V and 2 from J, leaving 16 bases between them. This CDR3 is CASSQATGPAYEQYF. CDR3 sequence (DNA): TGTGCCAGTAGTCAAGCTACAGGGCCAGCCTACGAGCAGTACTTC.

This chain links TRBV6-5 with TRBJ2-5; TRBD1 matches 7 bases. The tail of the sequence fits TRBJ2-7 better, so the J call may be wrong. This CDR3 spans 13 amino acids. CDR1 and CDR2 from the germline V gene are MNHEY and SVGAGI. The CDR3, as DNA: TGTGCCAGCAGTCGGGGACAGAGCAACGAGCAGTACTTC. It specifies CASSRGQSNEQYF.

The chain combines TRBV10-3 with TRBJ1-2; D is perhaps TRBD1 (5 bases). V dropped 11 bases and J dropped 14 bases, with 18 bases sitting between them. Germline V gives CDR1 ENHRY, CDR2 SYGVKD. The length of the CDR3 is 10 residues. The CDR3 sequence: CAAGGPIETF. In DNA, the CDR3 is TGTGCCGCCGGGGGTCCCATTGAGACCTTC.

The J gene is TRBJ2-7, the V gene TRBV5-1, with D tentatively TRBD1 (6 bases). Trimming took 2 bases from V and 7 from J, leaving 19 bases between them. This CDR3 has 15 residues. In germline, CDR1 is SGHRS, CDR2 YFSETQ. CDR3 DNA sequence: TGCGCCAGCAGCTTAGGAATCCAGGGGCAGCAAGAGCAGTACTTC. Amino acids: CASSLGIQGQQEQYF.